This entry lists 14 T cell receptor beta chains sequenced from one sample in a study of T cell changes during pregnancy in multiple sclerosis. Sequenced by immunoSEQ multiplex PCR; TCRdb stores in-frame clones only, minus some. The sample lists 45,000 to 55,000 clones, 92% occurring once. This specimen was CD4+ T cells from peripheral blood mononuclear cells, taken after pregnancy. The receptors derive from a female donor in good health, enrolled as a control in a pregnancy study.

CDR3 bases: TGTGCCAGCATACTTGTTCCGGGACAGGGAAATGAAAAACTGTTTTTT. Translating gives CASILVPGQGNEKLFF. The chain couples TRBV2 to TRBJ1-4, with 9 bases that match TRBD1. The germline CDR1 and CDR2 sequences are SNHLY and FYNNEI. Trimming removed 7 bases from V and 5 bases from J; junction bases left unmatched: 11. This CDR3 has 16 residues.

This chain joins TRBV29-1 and TRBJ1-3; TRBD1 aligns across 8 bases. There are 12 residues in the CDR3. Trimming removed 6 bases from V and 6 bases from J; junction bases left unmatched: 4. Germline V CDR1 and CDR2: SQVTM, ANQGSEA. This CDR3 reads CSVRTGTNTIYF. The CDR3 DNA sequence: TGCAGCGTAAGGACAGGGACAAACACCATATATTTT. Full variable domain (remainder filled in from reference TRBV29-1 and TRBJ1-3): SAVISQKPSRDICQRGTSLTIQCQVDSQVTMMFWYRQQPGQSLTLIATANQGSEATYESGFVIDKFPISRPNLTFSTLTVSNMSPEDSSIYLCSVRTGTNTIYFGEGSWLTVV.

The V and J genes are TRBV7-9 and TRBJ1-4, with 8 bases aligning to TRBD1. V was clipped by 5 bases and J by 6 bases; unmatched bases: 5. Germline V CDR1 and CDR2: SEHNR, FQNEAQ (reference sequence). This CDR3 region has 14 residues. DNA for the CDR3: TGTGCCAGCAGCCAAGGACAGGGAGATGAAAAACTGTTTTTT. It is translated as CASSQGQGDEKLFF. The complete variable domain, with remaining parts taken from reference TRBV7-9 and TRBJ1-4, reads DTGVSQNPRHKITKRGQNVTFRCDPISEHNRLYWYRQTLGQGPEFLTYFQNEAQLEKSRLLSDRFSAERPKGSFSTLEIQRTEQGDSAMYLCASSQGQGDEKLFFGSGTQLSVL.

The J gene is TRBJ2-3, the V gene TRBV7-2, with 8 bases fitting TRBD1. Germline loops: CDR1 SGHTA, CDR2 FQGNSA. The CDR3 consists of 15 residues. V was pared by 4 bases and J by 5 bases, with 8 bases of the junction left unmatched. The CDR3 DNA is TGTGCCAGCAGCTCGGACAGGGTTTTTGTAGATACGCAGTATTTT. It encodes CASSSDRVFVDTQYF.

This clone was observed a handful of times. The chain combines TRBV5-1 with TRBJ2-2; D ambiguous. The CDR3 has 14 residues. Deletions cut 6 bases from V and 6 bases from J, with 15 bases between. Germline V gene lookup returns CDR1 SGHRS and CDR2 YFSETQ. This chain's CDR3 is CASTLAVDSGELFF. CDR3 nucleotides: TGCGCCAGCACCCTCGCGGTGGATTCCGGGGAGCTGTTTTTT.

This sequence joins TRBV7-9 and TRBJ1-2; TRBD1 agrees at 7 bases. This CDR3 comprises 13 residues. From germline, CDR1 is SEHNR and CDR2 FQNEAQ (reference sequence). After removal of 7 bases from V and 5 bases from J, the junction contained 7 bases not matched to a gene. The CDR3 protein is CASNSGTAYGYTF. The CDR3 DNA follows: TGTGCCAGCAACTCGGGGACAGCTTATGGCTACACCTTC.

The chain is built from TRBV6-1 and TRBJ1-1; the match to TRBD1 covers 7 bases. This CDR3 has 15 residues. V lost 4 bases, J lost 5 bases, and 10 bases stayed unmatched. The germline V gene has CDR1 MNHNS and CDR2 SASEGT. This chain's CDR3 is CASSGVDRVGTEAFF. CDR3 sequence (DNA): TGTGCCAGCAGTGGAGTAGACAGGGTAGGAACTGAAGCTTTCTTT.

V is TRBV9 and J is TRBJ1-1, with D tentatively TRBD1 (5 bases). Germline V gene data show CDR1 as SGDLS and CDR2 as YYNGEE. This CDR3 spans 16 amino acids. V dropped 2 bases and J dropped 4 bases, with 18 bases sitting between them. The CDR3 nucleotides read TGTGCCAGCAGCGTCTCGGGACTCACCCTCGGCACTGAAGCTTTCTTT. This encodes CASSVSGLTLGTEAFF.

J is TRBJ1-6 and V is TRBV4-1; D is unclear. Germline V lookup: CDR1 MGHRA, CDR2 YSYEKL. The germline V and J ends were trimmed by 2 bases and 10 bases, with 18 bases remaining between them. This CDR3 comprises 16 residues. In DNA, the CDR3 is TGCGCCAGCAGCCAACCTGGGCCTTTAGGTCTCTCACCCCTCCACTTT. Translation: CASSQPGPLGLSPLHF.

This rearrangement joins TRBV29-1 to TRBJ1-6, with 8 bases aligning to TRBD1. The V gene's germline CDR1 is SQVTM and CDR2 ANQGSEA. V trimming: 6 bases; J trimming: 7 bases; junction bases outside the gene matches: 5. The CDR3 has 13 residues. CDR3 nucleotide sequence: TGCAGCGTCGGACAGGGTCTAAATTCACCCCTCCACTTT. It specifies CSVGQGLNSPLHF.

The chain combines TRBV2 with TRBJ1-1, with D perhaps matching TRBD1 (5 bases). The germline V gene encodes CDR1 SNHLY and CDR2 FYNNEI. The CDR3 is 13 amino acids. Trimming removed 7 bases from V and 5 bases from J, with 14 bases in between. CDR3 loop: CASIKEGRTEAFF. CDR3 DNA sequence: TGTGCCAGCATAAAGGAGGGGCGAACTGAAGCTTTCTTT.

The chain couples TRBV30 to TRBJ1-2; unclear D gene. Looked up from germline, CDR1 is GTSNPN and CDR2 is SVGIG (reference sequence). The CDR3 runs 12 residues. The V end lost 1 base, the J end lost 2 bases, and 5 bases lay between the germline ends. As DNA, the CDR3 is TGTGCCTGGAGTGCCGGGAACTATGGCTACACCTTC. It is translated as CAWSAGNYGYTF.

This clone was seen a single time. This sequence joins TRBV7-9 and TRBJ2-5, with a possible D match to TRBD2 (5 bases). Trimming shortened V by 4 bases and J by 2 bases, and 11 bases separated the two germline ends. CDR1 and CDR2 (germline): SEHNR, FQNEAQ (reference sequence). The CDR3 spans 14 residues. The CDR3 spells CASSSRDLQETQYF. CDR3 DNA: TGTGCCAGCAGCTCCCGGGATTTACAAGAGACCCAGTACTTC.

The gene calls are TRBV7-2 and TRBJ2-3, with unresolved D. This CDR3 has 12 amino acids. The V gene's germline CDR1 is SGHTA and CDR2 FQGNSA. V lost 5 bases to trimming and J lost 7 bases, with 10 bases between them. The CDR3 spells CASSPELNTQYF. Written as DNA, the CDR3 is TGTGCCAGCAGCCCCGAGTTGAATACGCAGTATTTT.